One sample yielded the 10 T cell receptor beta chains listed below, sequenced in a study of blood T cell repertoires in COVID-19 (dated by TCRdb to 2018 to 2021). Library creation used the immunoSEQ multiplex PCR assay. TCRdb stores this immuneACCESS table with in-frame sequences only. Part of the clones is absent; in the studies checked, under half of the shortfall reflects unresolved V genes, and no reason is known for the rest. Within this sample are 90,000 to 130,000 clones, with roughly 84% of them counted one time only. The ten largest clonotypes hold less than 1.5% of the sample. The sequencing sample was made of peripheral blood. The receptors come from a man in his forties or fifties with acute or convalescent COVID-19.

J is TRBJ2-1 and V is TRBV7-2, with TRBD1 identical over 7 bases. CDR3 length equals 15 residues. The V gene's germline CDR1 is SGHTA and CDR2 FQGNSA. V shed 2 bases and J 3 bases; nucleotides not matched to a gene: 4. This CDR3 is CASSLWRTGYNEQFF. The CDR3 DNA reads TGTGCCAGCAGCTTATGGCGGACAGGCTACAATGAGCAGTTCTTC. The variable domain in full, completed from reference TRBV7-2 and TRBJ2-1, reads GAGVSQSPSNKVTEKGKDVELRCDPISGHTALYWYRQSLGQGLEFLIYFQGNSAPDKSGLPSDRFSAERTGGSVSTLTIQRTQQEDSAVYLCASSLWRTGYNEQFFGPGTRLTVL.

The genes are TRBV30 and TRBJ1-5, with D perhaps matching TRBD1 (6 bases). The germline V gene has CDR1 GTSNPN and CDR2 SVGIG (reference sequence). Trimming removed 0 bases at V and 9 bases at J, with 15 bases between. The CDR3 is 14 amino acids. In nucleotides, the CDR3 is TGTGCCTGGAGTGTTGGGGGGGCAGGATCGCCCCAGCATTTT. This sequence encodes CAWSVGGAGSPQHF. The full variable domain, its missing parts supplied by reference TRBV30 and TRBJ1-5, is SQTIHQWPATLVQPVGSPLSLECTVEGTSNPNLYWYRQAAGRGLQLLFYSVGIGQISSEVPQNLSASRPQDRQFILSSKKLLLSDSGFYLCAWSVGGAGSPQHFGDGTRLSIL.

The rearrangement uses TRBV10-3 and TRBJ2-7; TRBD1 matches 9 bases. The CDR3 extends over 13 amino acids. Trimming cost V 5 bases and J 5 bases; bases outside gene matches: 4. Germline loops: CDR1 ENHRY, CDR2 SYGVKD. The CDR3 coding sequence is TGTGCCATCAGTCCGGGACAGGGTGACGAGCAGTACTTC. Its translation is CAISPGQGDEQYF.

This chain links TRBV9 with TRBJ2-7; TRBD1 might be the D (6 bases). The CDR3 totals 16 residues. V was trimmed by 3 bases and J by 2 bases, leaving 18 bases between them. Germline V gene lookup returns CDR1 SGDLS and CDR2 YYNGEE. The CDR3 sequence: CASSAGVGAGPYEQYF. Here the CDR3 DNA reads TGTGCCAGCAGCGCCGGAGTGGGGGCCGGACCCTACGAGCAGTACTTC.

J is TRBJ1-4 and V is TRBV28; 9 nucleotides line up with TRBD1. Germline-derived CDR1 and CDR2 are MDHEN and SYDVKM. Trimming took 5 bases from V and 8 from J; bases not matched to a gene: 9. The CDR3 contains 15 residues. CDR3 sequence reads: CASSQWTGDGEKLFF. In DNA, the CDR3 is TGTGCCAGCAGTCAATGGACAGGGGACGGGGAAAAACTGTTTTTT.

This chain links TRBV19 with TRBJ2-3; 8 nucleotides agree with TRBD1. J gave up 4 bases and V 3 bases, and 6 bases lay outside the gene matches. This CDR3 contains 15 residues. In germline, CDR1 is LNHDA, CDR2 SQIVND (reference sequence). The CDR3 sequence: CASSILTGGADTQYF. CDR3 nucleotides: TGTGCCAGTAGTATCCTAACAGGGGGAGCAGATACGCAGTATTTT.

The chain has TRBV29-1 and TRBJ2-3; D might be TRBD2 (5 bases). Germline V lookup: CDR1 SQVTM, CDR2 ANQGSEA. CDR3 length: 13 amino acids. CDR3 sequence reads: CCAQIGGTDTQYF. The CDR3 DNA sequence: TGCTGCGCGCAGATCGGGGGCACAGATACGCAGTATTTT.

The V call is TRBV2, the J call TRBJ1-1, with D possibly matching TRBD1 (6 bases). Trimming left V 6 bases short and J 3 bases short, with 14 bases between. This CDR3 has 14 amino acids. Per the germline V gene, CDR1 is SNHLY and CDR2 is FYNNEI. The CDR3 sequence: CASREDRSDTEAFF. The DNA for the CDR3 is TGTGCCAGCAGGGAGGACAGATCGGACACTGAAGCTTTCTTT.

The chain is built from TRBV5-6 and TRBJ1-1, with D possibly matching TRBD1 (6 bases). In germline, CDR1 is SGHDT, CDR2 YYEEEE. V lost 4 bases and J 3 bases, leaving 13 bases between the germline ends. The CDR3 spans 14 residues. In DNA form, the CDR3 reads TGTGCCAGCAGCCCCCAGGGGATCGACACTGAAGCTTTCTTT. Its protein is CASSPQGIDTEAFF. Variable domain in full (rest from reference TRBV5-6 and TRBJ1-1): DAGVTQSPTHLIKTRGQQVTLRCSPKSGHDTVSWYQQALGQGPQFIFQYYEEEERQRGNFPDRFSGHQFPNYSSELNVNALLLGDSALYLCASSPQGIDTEAFFGQGTRLTVV.

Only a few counts were recorded for this clone. The chain is built from TRBV28 and TRBJ1-4, with 12 nucleotides matching TRBD1. Per germline, CDR1 MDHEN and CDR2 SYDVKM. The CDR3 length is 18 residues. With V trimmed by 5 bases and J by 8 bases, 15 bases remained unmatched. The CDR3 spells CASSPRDRGRGLPEKLFF. The CDR3 DNA sequence: TGTGCCAGCAGTCCCCGGGACAGGGGGCGAGGGCTCCCCGAAAAACTGTTTTTT.